The 10 T cell receptor beta chains listed next were all sequenced from one sample in a study of blood T cells in healthy people across ages. Combining a sample-barcoded 5' primer with a J-beta primer mix, a second PCR ran for roughly 7 to 11 cycles. TCRdb re-derived calls from the 5' RACE reads in MiXCR, one entry per CDR3 protein. The table records about 1.4 million distinct CDR3 sequences, approximately 63% of them present only once. Sequenced input: blood. These receptors all come from a man between 18 and 29 years old in good health.

The V call is TRBV10-3, the J call TRBJ2-5; possible D gene TRBD1, 6 bases. Germline V gene sequence: CDR1 ENHRY, CDR2 SYGVKD. This CDR3 has 13 amino acids. V lost 10 bases and J lost 3, with 15 bases in between. CDR3 DNA sequence: TGTGCCAACGGCCGAGACAGGAAAGAGACCCAGTACTTC. This gives the protein CANGRDRKETQYF.

The chain is built from TRBV18 and TRBJ2-3; the D call may be TRBD1 or TRBD2 (5 bases each). The CDR3 contains 15 residues. The V end was cut by 3 bases, the J end by 4 bases, with 14 bases between. Germline V gene data show CDR1 as KGHSH and CDR2 as LQKENI. CDR3 nucleotides: TGTGCCAGCTCACCGTGGGGGTCTCAGGCAGATACGCAGTATTTT. This translates into CASSPWGSQADTQYF.

The rearrangement uses TRBV7-9 and TRBJ2-7, with 10 bases aligning to TRBD2. There are 16 residues in the CDR3. J gave up 6 bases and V 5 bases, and 13 bases lay outside the gene matches. CDR1 and CDR2 from the germline V gene are SEHNR and FQNEAQ (reference sequence). The CDR3 here is CASSPRSGTSVSEQYF. The CDR3 nucleotides read TGTGCCAGCAGCCCTAGGTCGGGGACTAGCGTATCCGAGCAGTACTTC.

This chain links TRBV6-1 with TRBJ2-7; D ambiguous. Trimming left V 7 bases short and J 2 bases short, with 21 bases between. The CDR3 spans 16 residues. CDR1 MNHNS and CDR2 SASEGT come from the germline V gene. CDR3 sequence: CASTASHGRITYEQYF. As DNA, the CDR3 is TGTGCCAGCACGGCGTCGCATGGACGGATCACCTACGAGCAGTACTTC.

The count of this clonotype is one. This chain connects TRBV7-9 to TRBJ1-2; the match to TRBD1 covers 9 bases. The germline V gene encodes CDR1 SEHNR and CDR2 FQNEAQ (reference sequence). This CDR3 comprises 15 residues. Germline trimming cut 4 bases from V and 4 bases from J; bases unmatched to any gene: 7. The CDR3 sequence: CASSSGQGSSYGYTF. As DNA, the CDR3 is TGTGCCAGCAGCTCCGGACAGGGGAGTAGCTATGGCTACACCTTC.

The chain has TRBV13 and TRBJ2-7; maybe TRBD2 (6 bases). This CDR3 is built from 15 residues. In germline, CDR1 is PRHDT, CDR2 FYEKMQ (reference sequence). V was pared by 0 bases and J by 6 bases, with 15 bases between. This chain's CDR3 is CASSLGPSVRGEQYF. As DNA, the CDR3 is TGTGCCAGCAGCTTAGGCCCTAGCGTTCGGGGCGAGCAGTACTTC.

This chain joins TRBV9 and TRBJ2-1; D is unresolved. CDR1 and CDR2 from the germline V gene are SGDLS and YYNGEE. With 1 base removed from V and 0 bases from J, the gap between germline ends came to 14 bases. The CDR3 loop spans 17 amino acids. CDR3 nucleotide sequence: TGTGCCAGCAGCGTAAAACCAAGGAAGTACTCCTACAATGAGCAGTTCTTC. Translated: CASSVKPRKYSYNEQFF.

CDR3 coding DNA: TGTGCCAGCAGTTACGACAGTACCCACGAGACCCAGTACTTC. Protein product: CASSYDSTHETQYF. The chain combines TRBV6-2 or TRBV6-3 with TRBJ2-7; D is perhaps TRBD1 (5 bases). The DNA end is a closer match to TRBJ2-5, so the J assignment may be wrong. Germline V lookup: CDR1 MNHEY, CDR2 SVGEGT. The CDR3 has 14 amino acids.

A single count supports this clonotype. The chain employs TRBV7-2 and TRBJ2-3; D is possibly TRBD1 (6 bases). The CDR3 is made up of 14 amino acids. Germline V gives CDR1 SGHTA, CDR2 FQGNSA. Trimming cost V 1 base and J 5 bases, with 10 bases left between them. The CDR3 loop is CASSLVQGRDTQYF. The CDR3 nucleotides read TGTGCCAGCAGCTTAGTCCAGGGGCGAGATACGCAGTATTTT.

The gene calls are TRBV4-1 and TRBJ1-1, with 7 bases aligning to TRBD1. CDR3 size: 15 residues. The germline gives CDR1 MGHRA, CDR2 YSYEKL. Germline trimming cut 3 bases from V and 1 base from J; bases unmatched to any gene: 5. CDR3 coding DNA: TGCGCCAGCAGCCAGAACAGGGGTAGGAACACTGAAGCTTTCTTT. Encoded protein: CASSQNRGRNTEAFF.